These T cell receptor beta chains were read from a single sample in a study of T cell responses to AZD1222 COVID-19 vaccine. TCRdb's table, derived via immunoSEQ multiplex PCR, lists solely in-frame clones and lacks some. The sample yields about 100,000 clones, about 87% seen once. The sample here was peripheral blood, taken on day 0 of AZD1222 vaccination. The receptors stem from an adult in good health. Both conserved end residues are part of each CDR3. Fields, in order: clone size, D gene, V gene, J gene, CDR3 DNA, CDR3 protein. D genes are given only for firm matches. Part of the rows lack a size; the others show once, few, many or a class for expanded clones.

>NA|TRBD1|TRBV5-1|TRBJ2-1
TGCGCCAGCAGCTTGGCCGGACAGGGTTCGAATGAGCAGTTCTTC
CASSLAGQGSNEQFF
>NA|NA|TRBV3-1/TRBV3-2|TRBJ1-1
TGTGCCAGCAGCCAAGTAGGTAGGGGCACTGAAGCTTTCTTT
CASSQVGRGTEAFF
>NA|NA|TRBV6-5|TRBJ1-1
TGTGCCAGCCGAGGGCACACTGAAGCTTTCTTT
CASRGHTEAFF
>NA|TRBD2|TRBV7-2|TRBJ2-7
TGTGCCAGCAGCTTCAGGAGCGGGAGATACGAGCAGTACTTC
CASSFRSGRYEQYF
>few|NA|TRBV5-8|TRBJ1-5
TGTGCCAGCAGCTCAGGCCGGGATCAGCCCCAGCATTTT
CASSSGRDQPQHF
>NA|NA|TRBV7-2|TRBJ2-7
TGTGCCAGCAGCTTAGGAGGGGACTCGGCGACCTACGAGCAGTACTTC
CASSLGGDSATYEQYF
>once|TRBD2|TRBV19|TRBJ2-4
TGTGCCAGTAGTATATATCTAGCGGGGGTAGCCAAAAACATTCAGTACTTC
CASSIYLAGVAKNIQYF
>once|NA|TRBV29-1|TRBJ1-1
TGCAGCGTTGAAAGGACGGTGAACACTGAAGCTTTCTTT
CSVERTVNTEAFF
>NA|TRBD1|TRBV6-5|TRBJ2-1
TGTGCCAGCAGCGCGGGACAGGGGGTGTTTGAGCAGTTCTTC
CASSAGQGVFEQFF
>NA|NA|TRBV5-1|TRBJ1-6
TGCGCCAGCAGCCCCGGGACCTTTCAGGACACCTATAATTCACCCCTCCACTTT
CASSPGTFQDTYNSPLHF
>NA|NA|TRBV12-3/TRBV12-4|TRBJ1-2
TGTGCCAGCACCTTCGACAGGAGAGATGGCTACACCTTC
CASTFDRRDGYTF
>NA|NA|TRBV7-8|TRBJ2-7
TGTGCCAGCAGCTTAAGAAGACCGGGGGCCGCCGAGCAGTACTTC
CASSLRRPGAAEQYF
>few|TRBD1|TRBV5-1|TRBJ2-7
TGCGCCAGCAGCAGAGGACAGGGTTATGGTCACTACGAGCAGTACTTC
CASSRGQGYGHYEQYF
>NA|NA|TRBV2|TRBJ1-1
TGTGCCAGCAGTGGCTTGAACACTGAAGCTTTCTTT
CASSGLNTEAFF
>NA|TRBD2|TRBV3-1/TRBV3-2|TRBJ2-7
TGTGCCAGCAGCCAAGATCAATCCCACCGGACTAGCGGGAGAAACGAGCAGTACTTC
CASSQDQSHRTSGRNEQYF
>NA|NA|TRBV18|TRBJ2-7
TGTGCCAGCTCACCCGGGTTATCCTACGAGCAGTACTTC
CASSPGLSYEQYF
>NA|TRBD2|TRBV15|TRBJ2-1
TGTGCCACTAGGCCGGGACTAGCGGGAAGAGGAGGCAATGAGCAGTTCTTC
CATRPGLAGRGGNEQFF
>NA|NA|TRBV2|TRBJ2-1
TGTGCCAGCCGGTTAGTGGATGAGCAGTTCTTC
CASRLVDEQFF
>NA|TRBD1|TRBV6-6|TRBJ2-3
TGTGCCAGCAGTCCCCACAATTACCAGGACAGGCTCACAGATACGCAGTATTTT
CASSPHNYQDRLTDTQYF
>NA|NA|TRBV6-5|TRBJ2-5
TGTGCCAGCAGTTACCAGGGACCCTTAGAGACCCAGTACTTC
CASSYQGPLETQYF
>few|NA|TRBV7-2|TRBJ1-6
TGTGCCAGCAGCTTAATCTACGGGGGAAATTCACCCCTCCACTTT
CASSLIYGGNSPLHF
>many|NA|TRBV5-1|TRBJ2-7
TGCGCCAGCAGCTTGGCCGGGACAAATGCCTACGAGCAGTACTTC
CASSLAGTNAYEQYF
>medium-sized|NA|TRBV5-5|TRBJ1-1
TGTGCCAGCAGCCCCCACGATTCGGTCACTGAAGCTTTCTTT
CASSPHDSVTEAFF
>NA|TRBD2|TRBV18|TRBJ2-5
TGTGCCAGCTCACCACCGAGCGGGAGGGCCCTTGAGACCCAGTACTTC
CASSPPSGRALETQYF
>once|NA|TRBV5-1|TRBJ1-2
TGCGCCAGCAGCTCGTTTAATTCTAACTATGGCTACACCTTC
CASSSFNSNYGYTF
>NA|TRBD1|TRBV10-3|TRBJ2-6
TGTGCCATCAGTCGACCCGGGACAGGCGGGGCCGACGTCCTGACTTTC
CAISRPGTGGADVLTF
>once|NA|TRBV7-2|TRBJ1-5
TGTGCCAGCAGCTTACATCGGAGTAGCAATCAGCCCCAGCATTTT
CASSLHRSSNQPQHF
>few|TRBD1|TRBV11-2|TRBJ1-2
TGTGCCAGCAGCCTACTCGGGGAGGGGGCGATGATCTATGGCTACACCTTC
CASSLLGEGAMIYGYTF
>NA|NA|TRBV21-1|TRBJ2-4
TGTGCCAGCAGCACTTTCCGCAGGAATCGAGCCAAAAACATTCAGTACTTC
CASSTFRRNRAKNIQYF
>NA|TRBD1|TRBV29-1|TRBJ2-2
TGCAGCGTTCACACAGGGGGAAGTACCGGGGAGCTGTTTTTT
CSVHTGGSTGELFF
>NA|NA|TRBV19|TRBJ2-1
TGTGCCAGTAGCGAGGCGGGCCTATCCTACAATGAGCAGTTCTTC
CASSEAGLSYNEQFF
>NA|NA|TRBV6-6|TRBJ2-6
TGTGCCAGCAGTCCCCGGGGGACGGGACAGTGGATGTCTGGGGCCAACGTCCTGACTTTC
CASSPRGTGQWMSGANVLTF
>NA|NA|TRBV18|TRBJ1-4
TGTGCCAGCTCACCCGGGGGGCTGAATGAAAAACTGTTTTTT
CASSPGGLNEKLFF
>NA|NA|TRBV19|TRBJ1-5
TGTGCCAGTACCACAGATAATCAGCCCCAGCATTTT
CASTTDNQPQHF
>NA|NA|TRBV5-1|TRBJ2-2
TGCGCCAGCAGTTGGGAGTGGAGCACCGGGGAGCTGTTTTTT
CASSWEWSTGELFF
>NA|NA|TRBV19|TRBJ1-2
TGTGCCAGTATCGGGTTAAGGGGTACTTCTGGCTACACCTTC
CASIGLRGTSGYTF
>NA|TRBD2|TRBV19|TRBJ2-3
TGTGCCAGTAGTACGGGACTAGCGTTAGTAGATACGCAGTATTTT
CASSTGLALVDTQYF
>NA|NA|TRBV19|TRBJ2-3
TGTGCCAGTAGTGGAGTGGACACAGATACGCAGTATTTT
CASSGVDTDTQYF
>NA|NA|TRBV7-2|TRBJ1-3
TGTGCCAGCAGCTTAGGTTACGGCGGAGCTCCCTCTGGAAACACCATATATTTT
CASSLGYGGAPSGNTIYF
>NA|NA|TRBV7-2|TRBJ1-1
TGTGCCAGCAGACCTTTCGGGGCGGGCACTGAAGCTTTCTTT
CASRPFGAGTEAFF
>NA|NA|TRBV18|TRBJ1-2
TGTGCCAGCTCACCTGGGGTTTATGGCTACACCTTC
CASSPGVYGYTF
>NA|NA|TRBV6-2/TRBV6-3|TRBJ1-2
TGTGCCAGCAGCGACCTGGGAGCTAACTATGGCTACACCTTC
CASSDLGANYGYTF
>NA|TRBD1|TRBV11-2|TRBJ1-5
TGTGCCAGCAGCTTAGGGACAGGTGGGAATCAGCCCCAGCATTTT
CASSLGTGGNQPQHF
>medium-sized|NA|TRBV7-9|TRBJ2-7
TGTGCCAGCAGCTCCCCGGAGGGGGTGTACTTC
CASSSPEGVYF
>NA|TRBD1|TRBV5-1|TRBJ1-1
TGCGCCAGCAGCTGGGAGCAGGGGGTAAGGACTGAAGCTTTCTTT
CASSWEQGVRTEAFF
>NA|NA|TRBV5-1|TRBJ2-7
TGCGCCAGCAGCCCAGAGGACGGGCGGCCCTACGAGCAGTACTTC
CASSPEDGRPYEQYF
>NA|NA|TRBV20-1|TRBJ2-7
TGCAGTGCTAGACTAGCGCTCGAGCAGTACTTC
CSARLALEQYF
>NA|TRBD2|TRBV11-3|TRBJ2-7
TGTGCCAGCAGCTTAGCGTCCGCGGGAGGGCCCCACGAGCAGTACTTC
CASSLASAGGPHEQYF
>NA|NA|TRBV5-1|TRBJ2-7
TGCGCCAGCAGCTTGGACGGGTTTTGGGAGCAGTACTTC
CASSLDGFWEQYF
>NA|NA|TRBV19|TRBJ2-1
TGTGCCAGTAGTATATATACGAGGAGTGAGCAGTTCTTC
CASSIYTRSEQFF
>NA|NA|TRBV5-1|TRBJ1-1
TGCGCCAGCAGCCCGGTGACTGGGAACACTGAAGCTTTCTTT
CASSPVTGNTEAFF
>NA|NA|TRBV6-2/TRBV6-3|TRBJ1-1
TGTGCCAGCAGTTACACCAGGCGGACAGAAAGCACTGAAGCTTTCTTT
CASSYTRRTESTEAFF
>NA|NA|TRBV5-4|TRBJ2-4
TGTGCCAGCACCGACCAGGGGGGTCGTGCCAAAAACATTCAGTACTTC
CASTDQGGRAKNIQYF
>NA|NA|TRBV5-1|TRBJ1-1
TGCGCCAGCAGTATGGGGACAAGTACTGAAGCTTTCTTT
CASSMGTSTEAFF
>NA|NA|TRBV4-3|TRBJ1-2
TGCGCCAGCAGCCTTGTACGAAGCCAGGGCTACACCTTC
CASSLVRSQGYTF
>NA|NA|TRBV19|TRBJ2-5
TGTGCCAGTAGTCGACAACCGGGAATCCAAGAGACCCAGTACTTC
CASSRQPGIQETQYF
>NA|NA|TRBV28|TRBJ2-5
TGTGCCAGCCTCTCGGCCGACGGTGCAGAGACCCAGTACTTC
CASLSADGAETQYF
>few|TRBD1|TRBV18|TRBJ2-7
TGTGCCAGCTCTGCTCCGGGACAGGGGTGGGAAGAGCAGTACTTC
CASSAPGQGWEEQYF
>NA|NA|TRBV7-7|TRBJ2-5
TGTGCCAGCAGTCCAGGTACTGGGGGTAACCAAGAGACCCAGTACTTC
CASSPGTGGNQETQYF